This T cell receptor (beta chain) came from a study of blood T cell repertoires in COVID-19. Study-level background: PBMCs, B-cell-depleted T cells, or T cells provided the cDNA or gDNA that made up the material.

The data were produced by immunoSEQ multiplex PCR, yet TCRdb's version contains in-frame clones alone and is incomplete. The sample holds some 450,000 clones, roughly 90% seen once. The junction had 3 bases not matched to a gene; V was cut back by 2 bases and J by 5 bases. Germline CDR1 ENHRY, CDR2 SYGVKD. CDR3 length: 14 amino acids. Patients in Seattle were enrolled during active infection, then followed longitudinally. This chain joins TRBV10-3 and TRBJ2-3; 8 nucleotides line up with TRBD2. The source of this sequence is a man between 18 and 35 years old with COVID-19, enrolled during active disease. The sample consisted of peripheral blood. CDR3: CAISEGGGRDTQYF. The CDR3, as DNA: TGTGCCATCAGTGAGGGCGGGGGGCGAGATACGCAGTATTTT.